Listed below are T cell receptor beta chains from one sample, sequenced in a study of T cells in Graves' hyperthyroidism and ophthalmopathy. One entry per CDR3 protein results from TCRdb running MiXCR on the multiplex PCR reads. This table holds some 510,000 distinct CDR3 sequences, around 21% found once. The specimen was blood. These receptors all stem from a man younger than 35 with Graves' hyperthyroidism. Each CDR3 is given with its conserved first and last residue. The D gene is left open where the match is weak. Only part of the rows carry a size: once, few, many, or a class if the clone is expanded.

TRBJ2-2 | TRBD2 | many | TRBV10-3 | CAIMSGGTNTGELFF | TGTGCCATCATGAGCGGGGGAACGAACACCGGGGAGCTGTTTTTT
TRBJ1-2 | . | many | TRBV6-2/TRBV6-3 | CASSSGSNSYGYTF | TGTGCCAGCAGTTCCGGGTCCAACAGCTATGGCTACACCTTC
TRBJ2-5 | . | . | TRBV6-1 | CASGFRIETQYF | TGTGCCAGCGGATTCAGGATAGAGACCCAGTACTTC
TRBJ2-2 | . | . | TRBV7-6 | CASRNAPRGNTGELFF | TGTGCCAGCAGAAACGCCCCTAGAGGGAACACCGGGGAGCTGTTTTTT
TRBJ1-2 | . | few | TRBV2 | CASSLTGSLGGYTF | TGTGCCAGCAGCCTGACAGGAAGCTTAGGAGGCTACACCTTC
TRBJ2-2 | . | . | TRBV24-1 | CATSDYSEKLLF | TGTGCCACCAGTGATTATTCCGAAAAGCTGTTGTTT
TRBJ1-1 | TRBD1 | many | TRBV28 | CASTEQGASNTEAFF | TGTGCCAGCACAGAACAGGGGGCTTCGAACACTGAAGCTTTCTTT
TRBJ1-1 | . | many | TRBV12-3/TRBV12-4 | CASRTMGGGTEAFF | TGTGCCAGCAGGACCATGGGAGGGGGCACTGAAGCTTTCTTT
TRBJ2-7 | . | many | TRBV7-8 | CASSLAALGYEQYF | TGTGCCAGCAGCTTAGCGGCTTTGGGGTACGAGCAGTACTTC
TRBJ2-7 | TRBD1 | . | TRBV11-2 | CASGTGRYEQYF | TGTGCCAGCGGGACAGGGCGGTACGAGCAGTACTTC
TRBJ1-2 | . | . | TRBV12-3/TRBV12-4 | CASSSRLYGYTF | TGTGCCAGCAGCTCGAGGCTCTATGGCTACACCTTC
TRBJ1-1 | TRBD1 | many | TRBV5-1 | CASSSGQGLQGTEAFF | TGCGCCAGCAGCTCGGGACAGGGGCTACAGGGGACTGAAGCTTTCTTT
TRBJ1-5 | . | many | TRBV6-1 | CASGEIRDIDQPQHF | TGTGCCAGCGGGGAGATCCGGGACATCGATCAGCCCCAGCATTTT
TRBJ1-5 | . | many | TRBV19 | CASSITVGNQPQHF | TGTGCCAGTAGTATTACGGTCGGCAATCAGCCCCAGCATTTT
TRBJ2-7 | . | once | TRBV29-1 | CSVRRDYEQYF | TGCAGCGTTCGACGGGATTACGAGCAGTACTTC
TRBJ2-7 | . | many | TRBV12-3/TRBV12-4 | CASSLRELNYEQYF | TGTGCCAGCAGTTTGAGGGAATTGAACTACGAGCAGTACTTC
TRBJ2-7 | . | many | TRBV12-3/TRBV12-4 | CASSWKPGEQYF | TGTGCCAGCAGTTGGAAGCCCGGCGAGCAGTACTTC
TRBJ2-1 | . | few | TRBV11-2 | CASRGLIGSSYNEQFF | TGTGCCAGCAGGGGACTTATCGGGAGCTCCTACAATGAGCAGTTCTTC
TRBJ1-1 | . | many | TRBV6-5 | CASSYSQEGTEAFF | TGTGCCAGCAGTTACTCCCAGGAGGGGACTGAAGCTTTCTTT
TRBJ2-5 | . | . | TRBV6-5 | CASSYWPHRNGIETQYF | TGTGCCAGCAGTTACTGGCCCCACCGGAACGGTATCGAGACCCAGTACTTC
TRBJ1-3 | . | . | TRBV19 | CASSATPPAGNTIYF | TGTGCCAGTAGTGCGACCCCACCCGCTGGAAACACCATATATTTT
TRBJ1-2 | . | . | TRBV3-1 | CASSQDGVSTGIYGYTF | TGTGCCAGCAGCCAAGATGGGGTCTCGACTGGGATCTATGGCTACACCTTC
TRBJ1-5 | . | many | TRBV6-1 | CASSGAALYSNQPQHF | TGTGCCAGCTCAGGGGCAGCACTATATAGCAATCAGCCCCAGCATTTT
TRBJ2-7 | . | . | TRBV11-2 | CASSLDPGANYEQYF | TGTGCCAGCAGCTTAGACCCAGGGGCGAACTACGAGCAGTACTTC
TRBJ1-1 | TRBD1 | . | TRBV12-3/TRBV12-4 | CASSWGQGASAFF | TGTGCCAGCAGCTGGGGACAGGGGGCCTCCGCTTTCTTT
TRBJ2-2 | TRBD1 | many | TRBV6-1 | CASSEDRGRRTGELFF | TGTGCCAGCAGTGAAGACAGGGGGCGACGCACCGGGGAGCTGTTTTTT
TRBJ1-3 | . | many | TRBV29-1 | CSVVRIDSGNTIYF | TGCAGCGTTGTCAGGATAGACTCTGGAAACACCATATATTTT
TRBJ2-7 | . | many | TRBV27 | CASSFSSPSYGQYF | TGTGCCAGCAGTTTTTCCTCACCCTCCTACGGGCAGTACTTC
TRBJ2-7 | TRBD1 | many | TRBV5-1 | CASSLGTGDAEQYF | TGCGCCAGCAGCTTGGGGACAGGGGACGCCGAGCAGTACTTC
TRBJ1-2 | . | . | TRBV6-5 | CASSSVGGDYGYTF | TGTGCCAGCAGTTCCGTCGGCGGGGACTATGGCTACACCTTC
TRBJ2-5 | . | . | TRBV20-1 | CSAPARRETQYF | TGCAGTGCTCCGGCTAGGCGAGAGACCCAGTACTTC
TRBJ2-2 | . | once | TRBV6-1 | CASRPRDVSAGELFF | TGTGCCAGCCGACCCCGGGACGTCAGTGCCGGGGAGCTGTTTTTT
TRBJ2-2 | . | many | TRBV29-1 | CSVTAPENTGELFF | TGCAGCGTTACGGCGCCCGAGAACACCGGGGAGCTGTTTTTT
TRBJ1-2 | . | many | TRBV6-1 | CASSPSGTLEANYGYTF | TGTGCCAGCAGCCCTAGCGGGACACTAGAAGCTAACTATGGCTACACCTTC
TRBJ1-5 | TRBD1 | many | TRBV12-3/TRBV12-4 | CASTRQGNQPQHF | TGTGCCAGCACCCGACAGGGTAATCAGCCCCAGCATTTT
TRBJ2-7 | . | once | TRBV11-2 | CASSFSDSAYEQYF | TGTGCCAGCAGCTTCTCTGACAGCGCCTACGAGCAGTACTTC
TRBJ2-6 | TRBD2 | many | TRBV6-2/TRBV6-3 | CASSPVAGSLSGANVLTF | TGTGCCAGCAGCCCTGTAGCGGGTTCTCTCTCTGGGGCCAACGTCCTGACTTTC
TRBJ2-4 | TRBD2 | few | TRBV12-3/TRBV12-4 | CASSLAKASGAFFAKNIQYF | TGTGCCAGCAGTTTAGCGAAGGCTAGCGGGGCTTTTTTCGCCAAAAACATTCAGTACTTC
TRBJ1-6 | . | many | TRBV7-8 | CASSSQGGNSPLHF | TGTGCCAGCAGCTCCCAGGGCGGGAATTCACCCCTCCACTTT
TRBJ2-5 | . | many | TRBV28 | CASRPPGLGETQYF | TGTGCCAGCAGGCCTCCCGGGCTGGGAGAGACCCAGTACTTC
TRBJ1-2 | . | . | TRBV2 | CASRVGNGYTF | TGTGCCAGCAGAGTAGGGAATGGCTACACCTTC
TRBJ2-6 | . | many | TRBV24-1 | CATSDSDRPSGANVLTF | TGTGCCACCAGTGACTCAGACAGACCCTCTGGGGCCAACGTCCTGACTTTC
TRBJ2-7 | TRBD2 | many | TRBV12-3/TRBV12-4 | CASSPQGLAYHEQYF | TGTGCCAGCAGTCCACAGGGACTAGCCTATCACGAGCAGTACTTC
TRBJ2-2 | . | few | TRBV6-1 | CATRWGVDTGELFF | TGTGCCACAAGATGGGGGGTGGACACCGGGGAGCTGTTTTTT
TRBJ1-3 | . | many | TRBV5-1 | CASSLPTGDSGNTIYF | TGCGCCAGCAGCTTACCCACAGGTGACTCTGGAAACACCATATATTTT
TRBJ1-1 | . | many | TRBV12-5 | CASGLSAGTEAFF | TGTGCTAGTGGTTTGTCCGCAGGCACTGAAGCTTTCTTT
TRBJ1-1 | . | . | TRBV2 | CASSEEGGLKAFF | TGTGCCAGCAGTGAAGAAGGGGGATTAAAAGCTTTCTTT
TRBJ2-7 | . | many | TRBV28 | CASSLARDYEQYF | TGTGCCAGCAGTTTGGCCAGAGACTACGAGCAGTACTTC
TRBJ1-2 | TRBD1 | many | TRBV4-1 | CASSQGQGATYGYTF | TGCGCCAGCAGCCAAGGACAGGGGGCGACCTATGGCTACACCTTC
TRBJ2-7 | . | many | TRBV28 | CASSFRGSYEQYF | TGTGCCAGCAGTTTCCGCGGATCTTACGAGCAGTACTTC
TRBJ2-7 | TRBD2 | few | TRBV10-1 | CASSDLASGYEQYF | TGCGCCAGCAGTGATTTGGCTAGCGGGTACGAGCAGTACTTC
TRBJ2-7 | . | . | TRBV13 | CASWVLGPRRSYEQYF | TGTGCCAGCTGGGTACTGGGACCCCGGAGGAGCTACGAGCAGTACTTC
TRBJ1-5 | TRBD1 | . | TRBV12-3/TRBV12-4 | CASSWGTGVQPQHF | TGTGCCAGCAGTTGGGGGACAGGGGTCCAGCCCCAGCATTTT
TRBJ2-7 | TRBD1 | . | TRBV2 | CASSEARYDSGWTGTYEQYF | TGTGCCAGCAGTGAAGCGCGTTATGATTCGGGTTGGACAGGGACTTACGAGCAGTACTTC
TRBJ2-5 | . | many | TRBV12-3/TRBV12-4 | CASSFLGARETQYF | TGTGCCAGCAGTTTTCTGGGGGCCCGAGAGACCCAGTACTTC
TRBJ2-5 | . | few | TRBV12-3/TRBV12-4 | CASSWGGSVTQYF | TGTGCCAGCAGTTGGGGGGGCTCAGTGACCCAGTACTTC
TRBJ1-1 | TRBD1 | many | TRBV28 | CASSLLDRVAEAFF | TGTGCCAGCAGTCTCCTCGACAGGGTTGCTGAAGCTTTCTTT
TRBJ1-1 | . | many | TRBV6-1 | CASREYNSRNTEAFF | TGTGCCAGCAGGGAATATAACTCTCGGAACACTGAAGCTTTCTTT
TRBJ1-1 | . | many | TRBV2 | CASTVRAGVYGTEAFF | TGTGCCAGCACTGTGAGAGCTGGGGTGTATGGCACTGAAGCTTTCTTT